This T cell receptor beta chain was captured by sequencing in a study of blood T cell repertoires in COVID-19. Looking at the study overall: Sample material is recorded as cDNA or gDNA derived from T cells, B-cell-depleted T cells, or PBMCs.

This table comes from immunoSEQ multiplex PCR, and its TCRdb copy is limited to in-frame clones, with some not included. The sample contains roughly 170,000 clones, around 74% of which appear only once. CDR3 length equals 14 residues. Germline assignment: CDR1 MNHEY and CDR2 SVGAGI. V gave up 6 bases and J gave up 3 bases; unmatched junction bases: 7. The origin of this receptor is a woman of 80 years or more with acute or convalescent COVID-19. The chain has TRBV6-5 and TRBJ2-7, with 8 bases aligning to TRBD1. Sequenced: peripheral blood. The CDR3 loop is CASSRDRGIYEQYF. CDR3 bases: TGTGCCAGCAGCAGAGACAGGGGTATCTACGAGCAGTACTTC.